This is a list of T cell receptor beta chains from one sample in a study of CD8+ T cells in alopecia areata. Sequencing used immunoSEQ multiplex PCR; TCRdb keeps in-frame clones, though not all of them. Of 130,000 or so clones in the sample, 86% were seen once. Sequencing was performed on CD8+ T cells sorted from blood, taken at week 4, from a patient treated with tofacitinib. The receptors shown here come from a human donor with alopecia areata. CDR3s include the opening cysteine and the closing phenylalanine or tryptophan. The order of the fields is CDR3 length, J gene, clone size, V gene, D gene, CDR3 protein, CDR3 DNA. The D gene is left open where the match is weak. Rows give clone size only sometimes, using once, few, many, or a class for an expanded clone.

length: 12; J: TRBJ2-1; size: once; V: TRBV27; D: TRBD1; CDR3: CASRTGYNEQFF; DNA: TGTGCCAGCCGGACAGGTTACAATGAGCAGTTCTTC
length: 15; J: TRBJ2-3; size: -; V: TRBV7-9; D: TRBD1; CDR3: CASSTGQGATDTQYF; DNA: TGTGCCAGCAGCACCGGACAGGGGGCCACAGATACGCAGTATTTT
length: 12; J: TRBJ2-7; size: -; V: TRBV30; D: -; CDR3: CAWSQTNYEQYF; DNA: TGTGCCTGGAGTCAAACTAACTACGAGCAGTACTTC
length: 8; J: TRBJ2-1; size: -; V: TRBV29-1; D: -; CDR3: CSVGEQFF; DNA: TGCAGCGTCGGCGAGCAGTTCTTC
length: 17; J: TRBJ1-2; size: -; V: TRBV4-1; D: TRBD1; CDR3: CASSRDLFFGQGTGYTF; DNA: TGCGCCAGCAGCCGAGACCTTTTTTTCGGACAGGGAACGGGCTACACCTTC
length: 8; J: TRBJ2-1; size: -; V: TRBV6-5; D: -; CDR3: CASAEQFF; DNA: TGTGCCAGCGCTGAGCAGTTCTTC
length: 14; J: TRBJ2-7; size: -; V: TRBV7-9; D: -; CDR3: CASSYPGGIDEQYF; DNA: TGTGCCAGCAGCTACCCCGGGGGTATCGACGAGCAGTACTTC
length: 13; J: TRBJ2-3; size: -; V: TRBV14; D: -; CDR3: CASSPRGGDTQYF; DNA: TGTGCCAGCAGCCCCCGTGGCGGGGATACGCAGTATTTT
length: 13; J: TRBJ2-3; size: once; V: TRBV29-1; D: TRBD2; CDR3: CSVSAGGTDTQYF; DNA: TGCAGCGTTAGCGCGGGGGGAACAGATACGCAGTATTTT
length: 19; J: TRBJ2-3; size: -; V: TRBV21-1; D: -; CDR3: CASSIPGLARPRGTDTQYF; DNA: TGTGCCAGCAGCATCCCGGGACTAGCGAGGCCTCGAGGCACAGATACGCAGTATTTT
length: 15; J: TRBJ1-2; size: -; V: TRBV9; D: -; CDR3: CASSVVGVGYYGYTF; DNA: TGTGCCAGCAGCGTAGTCGGCGTCGGTTACTATGGCTACACCTTC
length: 14; J: TRBJ2-3; size: -; V: TRBV6-5; D: -; CDR3: CASSFTASTDTQYF; DNA: TGTGCCAGCAGTTTTACGGCTAGCACAGATACGCAGTATTTT
length: 14; J: TRBJ1-1; size: -; V: TRBV5-1; D: -; CDR3: CASSLIGGNTEAFF; DNA: TGCGCCAGCAGCTTGATTGGCGGTAACACTGAAGCTTTCTTT
length: 13; J: TRBJ2-1; size: -; V: TRBV19; D: -; CDR3: CASSMRTTHEQFF; DNA: TGTGCCAGTAGTATGAGGACCACCCATGAGCAGTTCTTC
length: 14; J: TRBJ2-7; size: -; V: TRBV7-9; D: TRBD1; CDR3: CASSLWDSKDEQYF; DNA: TGTGCCAGCAGCCTCTGGGACAGTAAGGACGAGCAGTACTTC
length: 15; J: TRBJ2-7; size: -; V: TRBV11-2; D: -; CDR3: CASSLAATPTYEQYF; DNA: TGTGCCAGCAGCTTAGCCGCGACACCTACCTACGAGCAGTACTTC
length: 14; J: TRBJ1-1; size: -; V: TRBV27; D: -; CDR3: CASSHPGVGPKAFF; DNA: TGTGCCAGCAGTCACCCTGGGGTGGGGCCGAAAGCTTTCTTT
length: 14; J: TRBJ2-1; size: -; V: TRBV6-1; D: TRBD2; CDR3: CASRLADSYNEQFF; DNA: TGTGCCAGCAGACTAGCGGATTCTTACAATGAGCAGTTCTTC
length: 14; J: TRBJ1-1; size: -; V: TRBV7-8; D: -; CDR3: CASSLYGANTEAFF; DNA: TGTGCCAGCAGCTTGTATGGGGCGAACACTGAAGCTTTCTTT
length: 13; J: TRBJ2-7; size: -; V: TRBV29-1; D: TRBD1; CDR3: CSVEGQPDYEQYF; DNA: TGCAGCGTTGAGGGACAGCCGGATTACGAGCAGTACTTC
length: 15; J: TRBJ2-1; size: -; V: TRBV30; D: TRBD2; CDR3: CAWRMRSGNHNEQFF; DNA: TGTGCCTGGAGAATGAGGAGCGGGAATCACAATGAGCAGTTCTTC
length: 16; J: TRBJ2-3; size: -; V: TRBV5-6; D: TRBD1; CDR3: CASSYDTGTGEDTQYF; DNA: TGTGCCAGCAGCTATGATACCGGGACAGGAGAAGATACGCAGTATTTT
length: 12; J: TRBJ2-7; size: -; V: TRBV7-8; D: -; CDR3: CASSLGDREGYF; DNA: TGTGCCAGCAGCTTAGGAGACAGGGAGGGGTACTTC
length: 16; J: TRBJ2-1; size: -; V: TRBV7-6; D: -; CDR3: CASSLEGLPLRSEQFF; DNA: TGTGCCAGCAGCTTGGAAGGCTTACCTCTAAGGAGTGAGCAGTTCTTC
length: 13; J: TRBJ1-5; size: -; V: TRBV29-1; D: -; CDR3: CSVAFPGNQPQHF; DNA: TGCAGCGTTGCTTTTCCCGGCAATCAGCCCCAGCATTTT
length: 15; J: TRBJ1-2; size: -; V: TRBV5-5; D: TRBD1; CDR3: CASSLGRRDSHGYTF; DNA: TGTGCCAGCAGCTTGGGCCGTAGGGACAGCCATGGCTACACCTTC
length: 12; J: TRBJ2-3; size: -; V: TRBV7-8; D: -; CDR3: CASRSTPDTQYF; DNA: TGTGCCTCACGCTCAACACCAGATACGCAGTATTTT
length: 16; J: TRBJ2-1; size: -; V: TRBV9; D: -; CDR3: CASSHTQGSFHNEQFF; DNA: TGTGCCAGCAGCCACACCCAGGGGTCGTTCCACAATGAGCAGTTCTTC
length: 17; J: TRBJ2-3; size: -; V: TRBV7-6; D: -; CDR3: CASSSSPASPGTDTQYF; DNA: TGTGCCAGCAGCTCTTCCCCGGCGTCCCCGGGCACAGATACGCAGTATTTT
length: 14; J: TRBJ2-7; size: -; V: TRBV27; D: TRBD1; CDR3: CASSPMTGSYEQYF; DNA: TGTGCCAGCAGTCCTATGACAGGGTCCTACGAGCAGTACTTC
length: 13; J: TRBJ2-7; size: -; V: TRBV29-1; D: -; CDR3: CSVDGQRAYEQYF; DNA: TGCAGCGTGGACGGACAAAGAGCCTACGAGCAGTACTTC
length: 14; J: TRBJ1-2; size: -; V: TRBV30; D: -; CDR3: CAWSVKEPLYGYTF; DNA: TGTGCCTGGAGTGTAAAGGAGCCTCTCTATGGCTACACCTTC
length: 14; J: TRBJ2-7; size: -; V: TRBV5-6; D: -; CDR3: CASSLAGFLHEQYF; DNA: TGTGCCAGCAGCTTGGCGGGGTTCCTCCACGAGCAGTACTTC
length: 17; J: TRBJ2-4; size: -; V: TRBV27; D: -; CDR3: CASSPRTRPLAKNIQYF; DNA: TGTGCCAGCAGTCCCCGGACCAGGCCATTAGCCAAAAACATTCAGTACTTC
length: 16; J: TRBJ2-1; size: -; V: TRBV11-2; D: TRBD2; CDR3: CASSLEAGETYNEQFF; DNA: TGTGCCAGCAGCTTGGAAGCGGGGGAAACCTACAATGAGCAGTTCTTC
length: 11; J: TRBJ2-7; size: -; V: TRBV30; D: -; CDR3: CAWSLGNEQYF; DNA: TGTGCCTGGAGTCTAGGCAACGAGCAGTACTTC
length: 13; J: TRBJ2-7; size: -; V: TRBV2; D: TRBD2; CDR3: CASSTSGTYEQYF; DNA: TGTGCCAGCAGTACTAGCGGCACCTACGAGCAGTACTTC
length: 14; J: TRBJ2-7; size: -; V: TRBV7-8; D: -; CDR3: CASSLTTGRDEQYF; DNA: TGTGCCAGCAGCTTAACGACAGGGAGGGACGAGCAGTACTTC
length: 12; J: TRBJ1-5; size: -; V: TRBV6-1; D: -; CDR3: CASSLDNQPQHF; DNA: TGTGCCAGCAGCCTCGACAATCAGCCCCAGCATTTT
length: 17; J: TRBJ2-1; size: -; V: TRBV18; D: -; CDR3: CASSPIGTPSSYNEQFF; DNA: TGTGCCAGCTCACCGATTGGGACGCCGAGCTCCTACAATGAGCAGTTCTTC
length: 15; J: TRBJ2-7; size: -; V: TRBV19; D: -; CDR3: CASSIVTGYPYEQYF; DNA: TGTGCCAGTAGTATAGTCACAGGTTACCCCTACGAGCAGTACTTC
length: 14; J: TRBJ2-1; size: once; V: TRBV5-4; D: -; CDR3: CASSLVEQRNEQFF; DNA: TGTGCCAGCAGCTTGGTTGAGCAGAGAAATGAGCAGTTCTTC
length: 16; J: TRBJ2-3; size: -; V: TRBV7-9; D: TRBD2; CDR3: CASSPEVARETDTQYF; DNA: TGTGCCAGCAGCCCCGAAGTAGCGCGGGAGACAGATACGCAGTATTTT
length: 16; J: TRBJ2-2; size: -; V: TRBV4-1; D: TRBD2; CDR3: CASSHPTSGNTGELFF; DNA: TGCGCCAGCAGCCACCCGACTAGCGGGAACACCGGGGAGCTGTTTTTT
length: 13; J: TRBJ1-4; size: -; V: TRBV29-1; D: -; CDR3: CSVGGTSNEKLFF; DNA: TGCAGCGTTGGAGGCACTTCTAATGAAAAACTGTTTTTT
length: 14; J: TRBJ2-6; size: once; V: TRBV27; D: -; CDR3: CASSSTTGANVLTF; DNA: TGTGCCAGCAGTTCGACTACTGGGGCCAACGTCCTGACTTTC
length: 14; J: TRBJ1-5; size: -; V: TRBV16; D: -; CDR3: CASSQSGTNQPQHF; DNA: TGTGCCAGCAGCCAATCGGGAACCAATCAGCCCCAGCATTTT
length: 13; J: TRBJ2-2; size: -; V: TRBV30; D: -; CDR3: CAWKFGDTGELFF; DNA: TGTGCCTGGAAGTTCGGAGACACCGGGGAGCTGTTTTTT
length: 13; J: TRBJ1-1; size: once; V: TRBV7-3; D: -; CDR3: CASSSSLNTEAFF; DNA: TGTGCCAGCAGCTCCTCATTGAATACTGAAGCTTTCTTT
length: 14; J: TRBJ1-2; size: -; V: TRBV5-1; D: -; CDR3: CASSLGSRGDGYTF; DNA: TGCGCCAGCAGCTTGGGGTCTAGGGGGGATGGCTACACCTTC